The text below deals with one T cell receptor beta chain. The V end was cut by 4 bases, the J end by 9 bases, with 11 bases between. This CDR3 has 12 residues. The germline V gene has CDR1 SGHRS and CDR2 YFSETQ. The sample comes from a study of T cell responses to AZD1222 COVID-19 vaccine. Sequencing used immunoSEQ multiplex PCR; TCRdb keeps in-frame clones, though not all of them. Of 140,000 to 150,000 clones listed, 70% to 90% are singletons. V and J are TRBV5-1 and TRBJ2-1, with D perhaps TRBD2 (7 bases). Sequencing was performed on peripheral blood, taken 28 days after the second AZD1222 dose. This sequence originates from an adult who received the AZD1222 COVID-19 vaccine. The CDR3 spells CASSRAGAEQFF. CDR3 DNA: TGCGCCAGCAGCCGCGCGGGGGCTGAGCAGTTCTTC.